The following is a T cell receptor beta chain sequence with its context. Its antigen is still unknown. This record belongs to a study of cytomegalovirus exposure and HLA in healthy donors. Overall study: Genetic ancestry analysis placed over 65% of the 398 donors that were genotyped in the Caucasian-associated cluster. The study, taken as a whole, reports: Earlier analysis yielded a pattern in which most TCR beta V segments were productive about 90% or about 30% of the time. Donors belonging to an Asian-associated ancestry cluster reportedly showed fewer N-insertions in productive TCRs than the roughly 670-donor mean, according to what a later analysis found.

The CDR3 is 14 amino acids. From germline, CDR1 is SGHRS and CDR2 YFSETQ. After removal of 7 bases from V and 3 bases from J, the junction contained 7 bases not matched to a gene. With 60 Vbeta and 13 Jbeta primers, the PCR was carried out. Produced via immunoSEQ multiplex PCR; TCRdb's table is partial and in-frame only. The table records hundreds of thousands of clones, 70% to 85% of them present only once. The TCR was taken from a girl aged 2-10 years in good health and CMV-seronegative. The sample consisted of PBMCs. This chain joins TRBV5-1 and TRBJ2-1; 7 bases match TRBD2. The CDR3, as DNA: TGCGCCAGCCGGGGCGGGGGAAACTACAATGAGCAGTTCTTC. Protein sequence: CASRGGGNYNEQFF.